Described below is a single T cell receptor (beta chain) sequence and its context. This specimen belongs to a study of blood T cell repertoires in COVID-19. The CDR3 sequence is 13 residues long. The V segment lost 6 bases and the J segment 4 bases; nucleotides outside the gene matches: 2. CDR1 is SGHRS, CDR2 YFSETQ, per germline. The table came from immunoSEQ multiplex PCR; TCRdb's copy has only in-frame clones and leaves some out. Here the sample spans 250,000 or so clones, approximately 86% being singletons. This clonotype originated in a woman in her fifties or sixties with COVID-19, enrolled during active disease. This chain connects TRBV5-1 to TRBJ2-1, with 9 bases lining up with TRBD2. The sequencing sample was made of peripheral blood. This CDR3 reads CASTLAGYNEQFF. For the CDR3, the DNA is TGCGCCAGCACGCTAGCGGGATACAATGAGCAGTTCTTC.